What follows are 18 T cell receptor beta chains derived from one specimen sequenced in a study of PD-L1 blockade in urothelial cancer. Only in-frame clones appear in the TCRdb table, and some are missing; sequencing was by immunoSEQ multiplex PCR. The sample comprises 72,000 or so clones, 88% of which are singletons, and about 11% rests with the top ten. The time point is: peripheral blood 6 weeks after treatment start. Material: PBMCs, obtained around atezolizumab (anti-PD-L1) treatment. The receptor source for this set is a man aged 60 to 69 with urothelial cancer.

The chain employs TRBV4-3 and TRBJ2-5; 9 bases agree with TRBD2. TRBJ2-7 explains the end of the DNA better; the J call may be wrong. Germline V gene sequence: CDR1 LGHNA, CDR2 YSLEER. The CDR3 runs 15 residues. This CDR3 reads CASSQGVAGAPEQYF. Here the CDR3 DNA reads TGCGCCAGCAGCCAAGGTGTAGCGGGAGCCCCCGAGCAGTACTTC.

The J gene is TRBJ1-3, the V gene TRBV6-5; D is undetermined. The CDR3 sequence is 15 residues long. V was clipped by 6 bases and J by 0 bases, with 12 bases between them. CDR1 MNHEY and CDR2 SVGAGI come from the germline V gene. CDR3 protein: CASRALASSGNTIYF. CDR3 bases: TGTGCCAGCAGGGCCCTGGCCAGCTCTGGAAACACCATATATTTT.

The V gene is TRBV27, the J gene TRBJ2-3; maybe TRBD2 (5 bases). The V gene's germline CDR1 is MNHEY and CDR2 SMNVEV (reference sequence). The CDR3 length is 15 residues. V lost 3 bases to trimming and J lost 1 base, with 11 bases between them. In DNA, the CDR3 is TGTGCCAGCAGTTTCCGTGGGAGAGGCACAGATACGCAGTATTTT. It yields the protein CASSFRGRGTDTQYF.

The rearrangement uses TRBV20-1 and TRBJ2-5; no definite D call. This CDR3 is 10 amino acids long. The V and J ends lost 2 bases and 4 bases respectively, with 2 bases between them. CDR1 DFQATT and CDR2 SNEGSKA come from the germline V gene (reference sequence). DNA for the CDR3: TGCAGTGCTAGACTAGAGACCCAGTACTTC. This sequence encodes CSARLETQYF.

This rearrangement joins TRBV9 to TRBJ2-2; no definite D call. Germline CDR1 SGDLS, CDR2 YYNGEE. The CDR3 runs to 16 residues. V was cut by 4 bases and J by 4 bases, with 17 bases left in between. The CDR3 protein is CASSFSAILPTGELFF. CDR3 sequence (DNA): TGTGCCAGCAGCTTCAGCGCCATCCTCCCCACCGGGGAGCTGTTTTTT.

The V call is TRBV6-1, the J call TRBJ2-7; 9 bases match TRBD1. Germline values: CDR1 MNHNS, CDR2 SASEGT. This CDR3 is 15 amino acids long. With 4 bases clipped from V and 4 bases from J, the junction kept 8 bases outside the gene matches. In nucleotides, the CDR3 is TGTGCCAGCAGTGGACTACAGGGGGCGGAGTACGAGCAGTACTTC. Translation gives CASSGLQGAEYEQYF.

The chain recombines TRBV6-1 with TRBJ2-1; D is possibly TRBD2 (5 bases). From germline, CDR1 is MNHNS and CDR2 SASEGT. Deletions cut 5 bases from V and 0 bases from J, with 8 bases between. This CDR3 region has 14 residues. The CDR3 DNA follows: TGTGCCAGCAGTAGACGGGACTCCTACAATGAGCAGTTCTTC. Residues: CASSRRDSYNEQFF.

This chain connects TRBV5-1 to TRBJ2-5, with unresolved D. Germline V lookup: CDR1 SGHRS, CDR2 YFSETQ. Trimming left V 1 base short and J 1 base short, with 8 bases between. The CDR3 spans 14 residues. CDR3 region: CASSLLPGQETQYF. In DNA, the CDR3 is TGCGCCAGCAGCTTGCTGCCCGGCCAAGAGACCCAGTACTTC. Using reference TRBV5-1 and TRBJ2-5 for the parts outside the CDR3, the full variable domain is KAGVTQTPRYLIKTRGQQVTLSCSPISGHRSVSWYQQTPGQGLQFLFEYFSETQRNKGNFPGRFSGRQFSNSRSEMNVSTLELGDSALYLCASSLLPGQETQYFGPGTRLLVL.

The chain employs TRBV15 and TRBJ2-7; a weak D match, TRBD2 (5 bases). Germline CDR1 is LNHNV and CDR2 is YYDKDF (reference sequence). The ends were cut back, 0 bases at V and 0 bases at J, with 9 bases in the middle. This CDR3 region has 15 residues. The CDR3 loop reads CATSRDFGDSYEQYF. The DNA of the CDR3 is TGTGCCACCAGCAGAGATTTCGGGGACTCCTACGAGCAGTACTTC.

The J gene is TRBJ1-5, the V gene TRBV10-3; the match to TRBD1 covers 7 bases. With V trimmed by 6 bases and J by 0 bases, 5 bases remained unmatched. There are 15 residues in the CDR3. CDR1 ENHRY and CDR2 SYGVKD come from the germline V gene. Written as DNA, the CDR3 is TGTGCCATCAGCGCAGGACAGGATAGCAATCAGCCCCAGCATTTT. Its protein product is CAISAGQDSNQPQHF.

The chain has TRBV13 and TRBJ2-1; maybe TRBD1 (6 bases). V dropped 0 bases and J dropped 0 bases, with 6 bases sitting between them. This CDR3 region has 15 residues. Germline V CDR1 and CDR2: PRHDT, FYEKMQ (reference sequence). For the CDR3, the DNA is TGTGCCAGCAGCTTAGGAGGGGGCTCCTACAATGAGCAGTTCTTC. Protein sequence: CASSLGGGSYNEQFF.

The chain combines TRBV19 with TRBJ2-3, with TRBD1 matching 9 bases. V lost 5 bases and J lost 4; bases outside the gene matches: 7. CDR3 length: 15 amino acids. Germline lookup yields CDR1 LNHDA and CDR2 SQIVND (reference sequence). The CDR3 sequence: CASSVGQGGADTQYF. The CDR3 nucleotides read TGTGCCAGTAGTGTGGGACAGGGTGGGGCAGATACGCAGTATTTT.

This chain joins TRBV2 and TRBJ2-4; D is perhaps TRBD1 (7 bases). The ends were cut back, 5 bases at V and 0 bases at J, with 17 bases in the middle. Germline loops: CDR1 SNHLY, CDR2 FYNNEI. CDR3 size: 17 residues. This CDR3 reads CASSLQGQGGAKNIQYF. CDR3 nucleotides: TGTGCCAGCAGTCTCCAGGGGCAGGGGGGAGCCAAAAACATTCAGTACTTC.

The chain links TRBV28 to TRBJ1-6; a possible D gene is TRBD1 (6 bases). CDR1 is MDHEN and CDR2 is SYDVKM in the germline V gene. V was trimmed by 3 bases and J by 7 bases, leaving 13 bases between them. This CDR3 spans 15 amino acids. CDR3 protein: CASSFGTGMNSPLHF. For the CDR3, the DNA is TGTGCCAGCAGTTTTGGTACAGGGATGAATTCACCCCTCCACTTT.

This rearrangement joins TRBV9 to TRBJ2-5; 9 nucleotides agree with TRBD2. The CDR3 contains 16 residues. J was trimmed by 5 bases and V by 0 bases; bases with no gene match: 8. From germline, CDR1 is SGDLS and CDR2 YYNGEE. The CDR3 region is CASSVGIAGDGETQYF. DNA of the CDR3: TGTGCCAGCAGCGTAGGCATAGCGGGAGACGGGGAGACCCAGTACTTC.

This sequence joins TRBV7-2 and TRBJ2-2; 12 bases are a match to TRBD2. Trimming removed 5 bases from V and 6 bases from J; junction bases left unmatched: 4. The CDR3 contains 15 residues. Looked up from germline, CDR1 is SGHTA and CDR2 is FQGNSA. CDR3 DNA sequence: TGTGCCAGCAGCCCTGGACTAGCGGGATCCGGGGAGCTGTTTTTT. Translation gives CASSPGLAGSGELFF.

This chain joins TRBV29-1 and TRBJ2-1; 13 bases fit TRBD2. Germline V gene sequence: CDR1 SQVTM, CDR2 ANQGSEA. The length of the CDR3 is 15 residues. V dropped 6 bases and J dropped 0; count of bases not matched to a gene: 2. The CDR3 nucleotides read TGCAGCGTAAGGACTAGCGGGAGCTCCTACAATGAGCAGTTCTTC. Translated, it gives CSVRTSGSSYNEQFF.

The sample holds one count of this clone. The chain links TRBV6-6 to TRBJ1-5; 7 positions match TRBD1. Trimming removed 0 bases from V and 4 bases from J; junction bases left unmatched: 3. Germline V lookup: CDR1 MNHNY, CDR2 SVGAGI (reference sequence). The CDR3 is 15 residues long. CDR3: CASSYSGQVNQPQHF. In nucleotides, the CDR3 is TGTGCCAGCAGTTACTCAGGACAGGTTAATCAGCCCCAGCATTTT.